A selection of T cell receptor beta chains follows, all from one sample in a study of blood T cell repertoires in COVID-19. Produced via immunoSEQ multiplex PCR; TCRdb's table is partial and in-frame only. The sample includes about 170,000 clones, 65% to 85% of them seen just once. The sample consisted of peripheral blood. Receptors originate from a human donor with acute or convalescent COVID-19. The donor label of this sample is uncertain. CDR3s include the opening cysteine and the closing phenylalanine or tryptophan. Fields, in order: clone size, D gene, V gene, J gene, CDR3 DNA, CDR3 protein. D genes are given only for firm matches. The size of a clone is reported for some rows only, either as once, few or many, or as a class for expanded clones.

NA	NA	TRBV7-2	TRBJ1-2	TGTGCCAGCAGCTTATCCAGCGGGGTGGGGTATGGCTACACCTTC	CASSLSSGVGYGYTF
NA	NA	TRBV6-5	TRBJ2-2	TGTGCCAGCAGCCGTGGACAGCCCACCGGGGAGCTGTTTTTT	CASSRGQPTGELFF
few	NA	TRBV5-6	TRBJ2-3	TGTGCCAGCAGCTCCTCCCCGGCAGATACGCAGTATTTT	CASSSSPADTQYF
NA	NA	TRBV7-3	TRBJ1-1	TGTGCCAGCAGCGAACAGGGAAGGGGAGTAACTGAAGCTTTCTTT	CASSEQGRGVTEAFF
few	NA	TRBV30	TRBJ1-3	TGTGCCTGGAAGCGAGCAAGCTCTGGAAACACCATATATTTT	CAWKRASSGNTIYF
NA	NA	TRBV9	TRBJ1-4	TGTGCCAGCAGCGTAGCTCCCGGGAATGAAAAACTGTTTTTT	CASSVAPGNEKLFF
NA	TRBD2	TRBV6-4	TRBJ2-2	TGTGCCAGCAGTGCCGAAGGTGGGCTAGCGGGCACCGGGGAGCTGTTTTTT	CASSAEGGLAGTGELFF
NA	TRBD2	TRBV6-2/TRBV6-3	TRBJ2-5	TGTGCCAGCAGTTATGAACTAGCGGCCACAGGCCGTCAAGAGACCCAGTACTTC	CASSYELAATGRQETQYF
NA	TRBD2	TRBV28	TRBJ2-7	TGTGCCAGCACCCCTTTGCGGGAGGTCCACGAGCAGTACTTC	CASTPLREVHEQYF
once	TRBD2	TRBV5-1	TRBJ2-5	TGCGCCAGCAGCGCGGGACTAGCGGGGGGGCAAGAGACCCAGTACTTC	CASSAGLAGGQETQYF
NA	NA	TRBV11-2	TRBJ1-1	TGTGCCAGCAGCTTAACCTTCGAGCGGAATCCTGAAGCTTTCTTT	CASSLTFERNPEAFF
NA	TRBD2	TRBV19	TRBJ2-3	TGTGCCACCACCCGCGGGAGGCAGTCCGATACGCAGTATTTT	CATTRGRQSDTQYF
NA	TRBD1	TRBV5-4	TRBJ1-4	TGTGCCAGCAGCTTGCAGGGGGGAACTAATGAAAAACTGTTTTTT	CASSLQGGTNEKLFF
once	NA	TRBV28	TRBJ2-4	TGTGCCAGCAGCCCTACCGGGGGAGCCAAAAACATTCAGTACTTC	CASSPTGGAKNIQYF
NA	TRBD1	TRBV18	TRBJ2-2	TGTGCCAGCTCACCCCTCGGGGCAGGGGGATACACCGGGGAGCTGTTTTTT	CASSPLGAGGYTGELFF
NA	NA	TRBV7-8	TRBJ2-2	TGTGCCAGCAGCTTAGGTGGCTCGCAGGTCAACACCGGGGAGCTGTTTTTT	CASSLGGSQVNTGELFF
NA	TRBD2	TRBV10-3	TRBJ2-3	TGTGCCAATGGACTAGCGGGCACAGATACGCAGTATTTT	CANGLAGTDTQYF
NA	NA	TRBV19	TRBJ1-5	TGTGCCAGTAGTATAGACCGGGAAGAGCCCCAGCATTTT	CASSIDREEPQHF
NA	NA	TRBV5-1	TRBJ2-5	TGCGCCAGCAGGCGCCACTTCGACCAAGAGACCCAGTACTTC	CASRRHFDQETQYF
NA	NA	TRBV11-3	TRBJ2-2	TGTGCCAGCAGCGGTGGGAGGAGACCCGCCGGGGAGCTGTTTTTT	CASSGGRRPAGELFF
NA	TRBD2	TRBV6-5	TRBJ2-7	TGTGCCAGCGGCCTCGGGAGGCGCTACGAGCAGTACTTC	CASGLGRRYEQYF
once	TRBD1	TRBV7-2	TRBJ2-1	TGTGCCAGCAGCCTTCAAGGGGGCTATTCGGATGAGCAGTTCTTC	CASSLQGGYSDEQFF
NA	NA	TRBV5-1	TRBJ2-2	TGCGCCAGCAGCTTGGAGGTTTGGGGGGCCGGGGAGCTGTTTTTT	CASSLEVWGAGELFF
NA	NA	TRBV10-1	TRBJ2-5	TGCGCCAGCAGCGAGGTGGGAGGATTGAAGATGGAGACCCAGTACTTC	CASSEVGGLKMETQYF
NA	TRBD1	TRBV6-5	TRBJ2-3	TGTGCCAGCAGGGACAGGGGGCTCGGGGCAGATACGCAGTATTTT	CASRDRGLGADTQYF
NA	NA	TRBV5-1	TRBJ1-2	TGCGCCAGCAGCTTGGCGGGTGGAGGGAGTGGCTACACCTTC	CASSLAGGGSGYTF
NA	TRBD1	TRBV9	TRBJ1-1	TGTGCCAGCAGCTCGGAGACAGGGGTTACTGAAGCTTTCTTT	CASSSETGVTEAFF
once	NA	TRBV4-2	TRBJ1-6	TGTGCCAGCAGCCGACGCCTGGCGGAGGGCTGGGAATTCCCACCCCTCCACTTT	CASSRRLAEGWEFPPLHF
NA	TRBD1	TRBV30	TRBJ1-4	TGTGCCTGGAGTAGGGGACAGGGTGGTGAAAAACTGTTTTTT	CAWSRGQGGEKLFF
NA	NA	TRBV30	TRBJ1-3	TGTGCCTGGATTGGCCGCCTTAACGGAAACACCATATATTTT	CAWIGRLNGNTIYF